Presented here are 9 T cell receptor beta chains from one specimen sequenced in a study of vaccination effects on CD4 cells after COVID-19. After around 10 days in culture, the CD4+ T cells were isolated. Between March and December 2020, the person had a SARS-CoV-2 infection that PCR confirmed. Two-dose BNT162b2 or mRNA-1273 vaccination was given to participants. The assay was immunoSEQ multiplex PCR, and TCRdb's table has in-frame clones only and misses some. This table has tens of thousands of clones, 76% appearing once. No antigens are known for them. Here the sequenced sample was CD4+ T cells from PBMCs cultured without peptide, taken after COVID-19 vaccination. These receptors all come from a human donor who had a prior SARS-CoV-2 infection.

The V and J genes are TRBV10-3 and TRBJ2-3, with D maybe TRBD2 (5 bases). Per the germline V gene, CDR1 is ENHRY and CDR2 is SYGVKD. V lost 4 bases, J lost 3 bases, and 17 bases lay in between. The CDR3 totals 16 residues. CDR3 DNA sequence: TGTGCCATCAGTGCTGCCGTCGGGGTTGGGACAGATACGCAGTATTTT. Translating it yields CAISAAVGVGTDTQYF.

The genes are TRBV6-6 and TRBJ2-5; TRBD1 matches 7 bases. CDR3 length: 17 residues. Per germline, CDR1 MNHNY and CDR2 SVGAGI (reference sequence). The V segment lost 5 bases and the J segment 3 bases; nucleotides outside the gene matches: 15. The DNA for the CDR3 is TGTGCCAGCAGTCCTACACGCTCGACAGGGACCAAAGAGACCCAGTACTTC. Translating it yields CASSPTRSTGTKETQYF.

The chain carries TRBV5-1 and TRBJ2-7; 10 nucleotides agree with TRBD1. V shed 4 bases and J 2 bases; nucleotides not matched to a gene: 12. CDR1 and CDR2 (germline): SGHRS, YFSETQ. The CDR3 has 17 residues. Here the CDR3 reads CASSRTHPGTGAYEQYF. The CDR3 bases are TGCGCCAGCAGCCGGACCCATCCCGGGACAGGGGCCTACGAGCAGTACTTC.

This CDR3 is CASRPTGVETDTQYF. The CDR3 DNA follows: TGTGCCAGCAGACCGACAGGGGTCGAGACAGATACGCAGTATTTT. The chain combines TRBV6-5 with TRBJ2-3; 8 bases align to TRBD1. CDR1 is MNHEY and CDR2 is SVGAGI in the germline V gene. V was pared by 6 bases and J by 3 bases, with 8 bases of the junction left unmatched. The CDR3 spans 15 residues.

This clone turned up a few times. The genes are TRBV30 and TRBJ1-2; D is unresolved. Trimming pared 4 bases from V and 8 bases from J, leaving 17 bases between. CDR3 length equals 13 residues. Germline CDR1 is GTSNPN and CDR2 is SVGIG (reference sequence). The DNA for the CDR3 is TGTGCCTGGATTTCGGGCCCCGGCAACGGCTACACCTTC. Translated, it gives CAWISGPGNGYTF.

CDR3 residues: CASSMTSGIYNEQFF. CDR3 sequence (DNA): TGTGCCAGCAGCATGACTAGCGGAATTTACAATGAGCAGTTCTTC. This chain joins TRBV7-2 and TRBJ2-1; TRBD2 matches 9 bases. From germline, CDR1 is SGHTA and CDR2 FQGNSA. The V and J ends lost 5 bases and 4 bases, in that order; junction bases with no gene match: 6. The CDR3 sequence is 15 residues long.

This clone has a single count. This chain connects TRBV7-2 to TRBJ2-1; 11 nucleotides align to TRBD2. The trim removed 0 bases at V and 4 bases at J, leaving 8 bases unmatched. The CDR3 length is 18 residues. Germline lookup yields CDR1 SGHTA and CDR2 FQGNSA. This chain's CDR3 is CASSLAAGASGGYNEQFF. In nucleotides, the CDR3 is TGTGCCAGCAGCTTAGCGGCTGGGGCTAGCGGGGGGTACAATGAGCAGTTCTTC.

The chain has TRBV30 and TRBJ1-3, with D hard to call. The germline gives CDR1 GTSNPN, CDR2 SVGIG (reference sequence). This CDR3 comprises 14 residues. V lost 6 bases and J 0 bases, leaving 12 bases between the germline ends. CDR3 DNA: TGTGCCTGCAGCAACAGAGTCTCTGGAAACACCATATATTTT. Residues: CACSNRVSGNTIYF.

V and J are TRBV2 and TRBJ1-6; perhaps TRBD1 as D (6 bases). Between the trimmed V and J ends, which lost 6 bases and 9 bases, there was a span of 15 bases. Germline values: CDR1 SNHLY, CDR2 FYNNEI. The CDR3 covers 14 residues. The CDR3 bases are TGTGCCAGCAGCGGGATTATCAGGGGTTCACCCCTCCACTTT. It codes for CASSGIIRGSPLHF.